This TCR beta chain was recovered during a study of CD8 T cells in Susac syndrome. Turning to the study itself: Patients with Susac syndrome were, at the time of blood collection, therapy-naive, maintained on corticosteroids, or maintained on intravenous immunoglobulin alone.

CD8+ and CD4+ T cells circulating in blood were sequenced for TCR beta. TEMRA cells underwent FACS enrichment and CD8+ and CD4+ T cells underwent negative isolation. A quantity of about 0.5 to 1 ug RNA underwent reverse transcription using random hexamers. Amplification of the TCR beta CDR3 was carried out by immunoSEQ multiplex PCR, which spanned a total of 54 Vbeta and 13 Jbeta segments. TCRdb itself ran the immunoSEQ multiplex PCR reads through MiXCR, one entry per CDR3 protein. Altogether some 160,000 distinct CDR3 sequences are present, 85% to 95% being singletons, with the ten largest covering 0.095% to 0.13%. This TCR derives from a human donor with Susac syndrome. The sample consisted of CD4+ T cells from PBMCs.

CDR3 coding DNA: TGCAGGGGAGGGACGGACTATGGCTACACCTTC. It yields the protein CRGGTDYGYTF. This chain links TRBV29-1 with TRBJ1-2; TRBD1 is a possible D gene (5 bases). Germline V gene lookup returns CDR1 SQVTM and CDR2 ANQGSEA. This CDR3 has 11 amino acids.